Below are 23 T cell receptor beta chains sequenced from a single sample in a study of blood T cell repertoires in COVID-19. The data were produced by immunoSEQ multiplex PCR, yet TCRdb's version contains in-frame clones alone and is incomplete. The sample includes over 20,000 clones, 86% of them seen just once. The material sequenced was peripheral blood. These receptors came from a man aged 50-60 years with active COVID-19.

CDR3 sequence reads: CATSGTYQETQYF. The CDR3 DNA reads TGTGCCACCTCCGGGACTTACCAAGAGACCCAGTACTTC. J is TRBJ2-5 and V is TRBV27; D is possibly TRBD2 (6 bases). Germline V lookup: CDR1 MNHEY, CDR2 SMNVEV (reference sequence). The CDR3 consists of 13 residues. Trimming stripped 10 bases from V and 0 bases from J, with 12 bases between.

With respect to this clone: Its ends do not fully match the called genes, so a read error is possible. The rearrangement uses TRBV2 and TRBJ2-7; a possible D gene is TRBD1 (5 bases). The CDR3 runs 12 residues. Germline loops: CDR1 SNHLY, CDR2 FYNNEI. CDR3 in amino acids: CASSEAAALQDF. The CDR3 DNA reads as TGTGCCAGCAGTGAAGCAGCAGCCCTACAGGACTTC. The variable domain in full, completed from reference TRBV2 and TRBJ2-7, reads EPEVTQTPSHQVTQMGQEVILRCVPISNHLYFYWYRQILGQKVEFLVSFYNNEISEKSEIFDDQFSVERPDGSNFTLKIRSTKLEDSAMYFCASSEAAALQDFGPGTRLTVT.

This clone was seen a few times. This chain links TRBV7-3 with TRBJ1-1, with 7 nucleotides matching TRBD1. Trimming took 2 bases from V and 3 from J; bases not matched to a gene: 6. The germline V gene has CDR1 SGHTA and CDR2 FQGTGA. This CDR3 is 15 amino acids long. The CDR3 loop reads CASSLLGTGDTEAFF. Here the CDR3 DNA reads TGTGCCAGCAGCTTACTCGGTACAGGGGACACTGAAGCTTTCTTT.

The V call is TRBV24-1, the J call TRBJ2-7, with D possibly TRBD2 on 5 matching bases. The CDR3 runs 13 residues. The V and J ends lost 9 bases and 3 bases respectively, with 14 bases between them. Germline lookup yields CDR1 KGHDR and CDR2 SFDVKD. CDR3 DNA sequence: TGTGCCACCGGGAGCCAGAGCCGCTACGAGCAGTACTTC. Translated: CATGSQSRYEQYF.

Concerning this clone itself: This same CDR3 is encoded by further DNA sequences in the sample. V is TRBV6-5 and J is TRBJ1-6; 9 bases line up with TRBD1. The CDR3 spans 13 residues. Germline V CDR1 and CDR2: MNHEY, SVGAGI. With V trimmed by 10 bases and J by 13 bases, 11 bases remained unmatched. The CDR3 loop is CATEDRGSSPLHF. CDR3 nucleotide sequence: TGTGCCACCGAGGACAGGGGCAGTTCGCCCCTCCACTTT.

In nucleotides, the CDR3 is TGTGCCAGCAGTTACGCGGGATACGAGCAGTACTTC. This codes for CASSYAGYEQYF. This chain uses TRBV6-2 or TRBV6-3 with TRBJ2-7, with D tentatively TRBD2 (6 bases). CDR1 and CDR2 from the germline V gene are MNHEY and SVGEGT. The V gene lost 2 bases and the J gene lost 4 bases, with 6 bases spanning the gap. CDR3 length: 12 residues.

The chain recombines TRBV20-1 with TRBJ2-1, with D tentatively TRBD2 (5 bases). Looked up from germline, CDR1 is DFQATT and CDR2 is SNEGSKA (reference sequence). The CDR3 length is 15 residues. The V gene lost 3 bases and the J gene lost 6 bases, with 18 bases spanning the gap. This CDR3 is CSASRAGPLGNEQFF. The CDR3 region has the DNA TGCAGTGCTAGTAGGGCGGGCCCGCTCGGCAATGAGCAGTTCTTC.

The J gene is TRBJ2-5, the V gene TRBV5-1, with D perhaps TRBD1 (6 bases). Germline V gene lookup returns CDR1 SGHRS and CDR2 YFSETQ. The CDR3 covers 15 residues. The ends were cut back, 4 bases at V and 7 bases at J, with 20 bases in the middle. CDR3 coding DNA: TGCGCCAGCAGCACGGACCTAGGGCAGGGGCGGACCCAGTACTTC. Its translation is CASSTDLGQGRTQYF.

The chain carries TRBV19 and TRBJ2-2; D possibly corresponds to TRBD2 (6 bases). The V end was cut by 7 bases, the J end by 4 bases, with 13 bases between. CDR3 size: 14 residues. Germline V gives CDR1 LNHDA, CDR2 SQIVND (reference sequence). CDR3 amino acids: CASNPLSGTGELFF. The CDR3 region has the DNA TGTGCCAGTAACCCCCTTAGCGGCACCGGGGAGCTGTTTTTT.

CDR3 residues: CAIQGAGTDTQYF. The CDR3 DNA sequence: TGTGCCATACAGGGGGCGGGCACAGATACGCAGTATTTT. V gene TRBV3-1 (or the pseudogene TRBV3-2) combines with J gene TRBJ2-3; TRBD1 matches 9 bases. Germline loops: CDR1 LGHDT, CDR2 YNNKEL (reference sequence). V trimming: 10 bases; J trimming: 1 base; junction bases outside the gene matches: 3. The CDR3 totals 13 residues.

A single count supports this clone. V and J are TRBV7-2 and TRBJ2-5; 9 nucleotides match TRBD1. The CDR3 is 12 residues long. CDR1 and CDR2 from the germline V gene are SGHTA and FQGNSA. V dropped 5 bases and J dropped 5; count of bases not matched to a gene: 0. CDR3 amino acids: CASSGTGETQYF. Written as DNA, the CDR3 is TGTGCCAGCAGCGGGACAGGGGAGACCCAGTACTTC.

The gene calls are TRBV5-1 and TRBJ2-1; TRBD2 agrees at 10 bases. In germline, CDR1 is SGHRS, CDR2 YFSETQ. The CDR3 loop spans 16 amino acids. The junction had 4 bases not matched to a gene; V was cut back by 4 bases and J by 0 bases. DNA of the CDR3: TGCGCCAGCAGCAGGACTAGCGGAAGCTCCTACAATGAGCAGTTCTTC. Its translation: CASSRTSGSSYNEQFF.

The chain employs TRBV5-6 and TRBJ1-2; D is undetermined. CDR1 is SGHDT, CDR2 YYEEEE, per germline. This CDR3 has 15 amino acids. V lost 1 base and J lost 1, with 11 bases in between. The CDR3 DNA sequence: TGTGCCAGCAGCTTGAGTTTTAGCCTTAACTATGGCTACACCTTC. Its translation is CASSLSFSLNYGYTF.

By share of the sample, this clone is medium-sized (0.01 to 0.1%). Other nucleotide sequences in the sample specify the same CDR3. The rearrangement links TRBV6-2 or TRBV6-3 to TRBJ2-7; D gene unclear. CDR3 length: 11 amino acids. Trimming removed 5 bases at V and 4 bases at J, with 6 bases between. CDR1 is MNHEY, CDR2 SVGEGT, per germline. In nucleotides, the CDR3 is TGTGCCAGCAGTGCAGGATACGAGCAGTACTTC. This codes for CASSAGYEQYF.

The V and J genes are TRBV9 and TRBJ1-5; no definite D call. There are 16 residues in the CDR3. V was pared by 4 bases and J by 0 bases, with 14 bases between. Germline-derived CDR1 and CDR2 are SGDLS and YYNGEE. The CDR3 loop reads CASSPTPGDSNQPQHF. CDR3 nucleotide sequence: TGTGCCAGCAGCCCTACTCCGGGAGATAGCAATCAGCCCCAGCATTTT.

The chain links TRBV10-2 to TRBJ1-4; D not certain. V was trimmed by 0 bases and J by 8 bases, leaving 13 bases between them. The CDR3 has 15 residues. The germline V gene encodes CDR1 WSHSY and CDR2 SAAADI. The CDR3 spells CASSESYAPSEKLFF. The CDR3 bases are TGCGCCAGCAGTGAGTCTTACGCCCCAAGCGAAAAACTGTTTTTT.

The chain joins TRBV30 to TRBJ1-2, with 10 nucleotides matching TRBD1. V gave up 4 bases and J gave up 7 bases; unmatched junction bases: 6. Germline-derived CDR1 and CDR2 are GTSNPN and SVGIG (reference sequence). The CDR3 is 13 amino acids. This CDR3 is CAWTRDRGSGYTF. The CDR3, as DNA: TGTGCCTGGACCCGGGACAGGGGCTCTGGCTACACCTTC.

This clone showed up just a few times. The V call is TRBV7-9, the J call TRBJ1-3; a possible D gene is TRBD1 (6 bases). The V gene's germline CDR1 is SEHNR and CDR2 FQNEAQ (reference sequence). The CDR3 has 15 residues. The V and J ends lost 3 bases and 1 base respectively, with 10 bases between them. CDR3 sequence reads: CASSFGQTSGNTIYF. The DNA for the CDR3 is TGTGCCAGCAGCTTTGGACAGACGTCTGGAAACACCATATATTTT.

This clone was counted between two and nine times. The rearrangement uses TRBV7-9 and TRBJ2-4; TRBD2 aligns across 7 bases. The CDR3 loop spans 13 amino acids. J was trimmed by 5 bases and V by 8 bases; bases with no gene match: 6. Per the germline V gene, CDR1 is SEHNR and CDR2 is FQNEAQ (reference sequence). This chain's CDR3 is CASYPLAENIQYF. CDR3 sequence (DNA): TGTGCCAGCTATCCGCTAGCGGAAAACATTCAGTACTTC.

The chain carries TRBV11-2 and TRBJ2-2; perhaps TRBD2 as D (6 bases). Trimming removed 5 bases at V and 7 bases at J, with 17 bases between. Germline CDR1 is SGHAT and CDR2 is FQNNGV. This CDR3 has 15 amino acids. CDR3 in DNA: TGTGCCAGCAGCCGATCCGGAGGGTCCCACGGGGAGCTGTTTTTT. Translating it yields CASSRSGGSHGELFF.

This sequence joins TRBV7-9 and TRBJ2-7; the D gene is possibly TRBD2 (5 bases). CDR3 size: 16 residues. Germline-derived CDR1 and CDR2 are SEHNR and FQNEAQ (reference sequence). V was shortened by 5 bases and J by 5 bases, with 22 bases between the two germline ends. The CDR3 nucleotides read TGTGCCAGCAGCGAGGGCCGATTTTTTTCGAACGACGAGCAGTACTTC. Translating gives CASSEGRFFSNDEQYF.

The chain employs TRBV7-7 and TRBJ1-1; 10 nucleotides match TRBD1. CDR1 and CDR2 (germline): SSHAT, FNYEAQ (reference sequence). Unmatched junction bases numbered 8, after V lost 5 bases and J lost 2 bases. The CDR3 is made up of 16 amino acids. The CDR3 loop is CASSPLTGGVNTEAFF. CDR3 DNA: TGTGCCAGCAGCCCACTGACAGGGGGCGTAAACACTGAAGCTTTCTTT.

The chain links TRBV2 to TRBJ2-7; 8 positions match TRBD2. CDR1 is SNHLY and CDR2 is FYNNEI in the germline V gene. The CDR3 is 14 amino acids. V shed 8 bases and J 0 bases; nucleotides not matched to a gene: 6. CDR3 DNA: TGTGCCAGCCGACTAGCGAGGGTCTCCTACGAGCAGTACTTC. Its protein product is CASRLARVSYEQYF. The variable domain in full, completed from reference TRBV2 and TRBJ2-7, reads EPEVTQTPSHQVTQMGQEVILRCVPISNHLYFYWYRQILGQKVEFLVSFYNNEISEKSEIFDDQFSVERPDGSNFTLKIRSTKLEDSAMYFCASRLARVSYEQYFGPGTRLTVT.